This entry is about one T cell receptor beta chain. This sample is drawn from a study of T cells in Graves' hyperthyroidism and ophthalmopathy. Uncontrolled infection, other autoimmune disease, pregnancy or lactation barred patients from enrollment. There were TCR beta CDR3 regions amplified from RNA transcripts. HTBI primers were the set used in a first-round RT-PCR of the TCR CDR3. Each CDR3 protein gets one entry after TCRdb re-called the multiplex PCR reads with MiXCR. The repertoire includes nearly 250,000 distinct CDR3 sequences, about 24% of them detected once, and roughly 35% sits in the top ten. The CDR3 totals 15 residues. Germline lookup yields CDR1 KGHDR and CDR2 SFDVKD. The J segment lost 5 bases and the V segment lost 3 bases, leaving 7 bases of the junction unmatched.

The gene calls are TRBV24-1 and TRBJ2-5, with 8 bases aligning to TRBD2. The receptor's source is a woman between 40 and 50 years old with Graves' ophthalmopathy. Sample: blood. The chain's CDR3 is CATSDPKRERETQYF. The CDR3 region has the DNA TGTGCCACCAGTGATCCGAAGCGGGAGAGGGAGACCCAGTACTTC.